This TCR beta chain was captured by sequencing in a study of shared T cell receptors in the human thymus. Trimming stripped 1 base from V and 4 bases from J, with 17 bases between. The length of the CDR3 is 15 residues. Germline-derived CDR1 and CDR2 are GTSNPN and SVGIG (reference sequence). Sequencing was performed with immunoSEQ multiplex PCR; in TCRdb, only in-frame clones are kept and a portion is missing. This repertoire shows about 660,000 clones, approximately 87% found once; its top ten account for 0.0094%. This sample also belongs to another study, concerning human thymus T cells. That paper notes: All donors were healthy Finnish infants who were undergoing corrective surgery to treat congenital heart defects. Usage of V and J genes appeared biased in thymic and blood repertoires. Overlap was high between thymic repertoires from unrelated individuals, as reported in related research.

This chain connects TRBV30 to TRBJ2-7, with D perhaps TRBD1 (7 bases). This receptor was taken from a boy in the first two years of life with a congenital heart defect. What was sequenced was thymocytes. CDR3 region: CAWSGGDRHIYEQYF. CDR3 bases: TGTGCCTGGAGTGGGGGGGACAGACACATTTACGAGCAGTACTTC. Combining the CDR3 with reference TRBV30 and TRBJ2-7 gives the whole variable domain SQTIHQWPATLVQPVGSPLSLECTVEGTSNPNLYWYRQAAGRGLQLLFYSVGIGQISSEVPQNLSASRPQDRQFILSSKKLLLSDSGFYLCAWSGGDRHIYEQYFGPGTRLTVT.